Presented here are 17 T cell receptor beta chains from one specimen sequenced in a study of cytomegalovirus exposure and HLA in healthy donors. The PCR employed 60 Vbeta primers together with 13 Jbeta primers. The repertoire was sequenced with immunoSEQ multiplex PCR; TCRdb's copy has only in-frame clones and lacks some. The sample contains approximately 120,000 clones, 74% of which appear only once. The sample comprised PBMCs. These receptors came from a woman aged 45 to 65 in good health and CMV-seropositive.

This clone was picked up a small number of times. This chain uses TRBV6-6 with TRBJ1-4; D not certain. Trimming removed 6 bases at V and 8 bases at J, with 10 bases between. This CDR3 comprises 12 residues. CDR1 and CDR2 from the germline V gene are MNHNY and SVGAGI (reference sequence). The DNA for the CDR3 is TGTGCCAGCAGCCAAAATGCGGAAAAACTGTTTTTT. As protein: CASSQNAEKLFF.

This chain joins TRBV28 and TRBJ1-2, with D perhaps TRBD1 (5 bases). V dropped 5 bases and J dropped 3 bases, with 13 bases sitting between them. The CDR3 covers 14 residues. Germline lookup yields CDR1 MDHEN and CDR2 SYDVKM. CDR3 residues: CASSPAGGDYGYTF. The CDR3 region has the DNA TGTGCCAGCAGTCCGGCGGGAGGGGACTATGGCTACACCTTC.

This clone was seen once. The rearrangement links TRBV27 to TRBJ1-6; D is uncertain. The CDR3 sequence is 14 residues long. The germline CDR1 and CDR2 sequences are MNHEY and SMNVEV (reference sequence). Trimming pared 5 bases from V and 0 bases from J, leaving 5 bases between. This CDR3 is CASSTSSYNSPLHF. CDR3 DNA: TGTGCCAGCAGTACTAGCTCCTATAATTCACCCCTCCACTTT.

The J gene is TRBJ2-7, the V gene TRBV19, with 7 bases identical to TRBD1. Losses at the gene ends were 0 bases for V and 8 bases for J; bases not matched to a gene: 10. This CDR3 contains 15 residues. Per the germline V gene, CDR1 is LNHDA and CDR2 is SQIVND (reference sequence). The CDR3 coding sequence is TGTGCCAGTAGTATAGATTTTGGGACAGCTTTTCAGCAGTACTTC. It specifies CASSIDFGTAFQQYF.

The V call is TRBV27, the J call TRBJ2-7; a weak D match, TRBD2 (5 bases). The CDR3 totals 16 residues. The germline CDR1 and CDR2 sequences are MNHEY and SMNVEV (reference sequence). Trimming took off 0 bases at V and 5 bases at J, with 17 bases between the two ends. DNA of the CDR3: TGTGCCAGCAGTTTATCGAAGCGGACGTCTACCCACGAGCAGTACTTC. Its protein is CASSLSKRTSTHEQYF.

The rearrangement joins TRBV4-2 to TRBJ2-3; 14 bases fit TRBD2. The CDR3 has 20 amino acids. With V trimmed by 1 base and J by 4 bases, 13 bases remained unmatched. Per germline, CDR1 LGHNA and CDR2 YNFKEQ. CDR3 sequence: CASSQGGRLAGGPGSDTQYF. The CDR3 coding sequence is TGTGCCAGCAGCCAAGGCGGGCGACTAGCGGGGGGGCCGGGTTCAGATACGCAGTATTTT.

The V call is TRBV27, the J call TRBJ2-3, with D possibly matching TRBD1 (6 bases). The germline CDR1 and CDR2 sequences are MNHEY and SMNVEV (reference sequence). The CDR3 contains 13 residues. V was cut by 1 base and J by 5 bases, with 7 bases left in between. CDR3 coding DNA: TGTGCCAGCAGTTTATTCAGGGGAGATACGCAGTATTTT. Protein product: CASSLFRGDTQYF.

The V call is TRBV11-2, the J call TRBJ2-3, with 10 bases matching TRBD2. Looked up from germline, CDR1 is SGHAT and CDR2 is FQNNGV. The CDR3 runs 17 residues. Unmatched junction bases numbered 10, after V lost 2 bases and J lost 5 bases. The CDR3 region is CASSLIATSGVGDTQYF. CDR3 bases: TGTGCCAGCAGCTTAATCGCCACTAGCGGGGTTGGAGATACGCAGTATTTT.

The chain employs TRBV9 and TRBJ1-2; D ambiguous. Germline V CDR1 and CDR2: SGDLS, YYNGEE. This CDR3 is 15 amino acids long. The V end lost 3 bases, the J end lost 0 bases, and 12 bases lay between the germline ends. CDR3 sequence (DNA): TGTGCCAGCAGCGACTATGACGGTACTAACTATGGCTACACCTTC. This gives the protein CASSDYDGTNYGYTF.

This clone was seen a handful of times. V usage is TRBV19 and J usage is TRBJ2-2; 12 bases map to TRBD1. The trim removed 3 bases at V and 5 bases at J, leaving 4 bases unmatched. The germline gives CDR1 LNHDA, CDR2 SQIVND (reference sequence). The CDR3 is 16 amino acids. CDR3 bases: TGTGCCAGTAGTATCCGGGACAGGGGGCTTACCGGGGAGCTGTTTTTT. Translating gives CASSIRDRGLTGELFF.

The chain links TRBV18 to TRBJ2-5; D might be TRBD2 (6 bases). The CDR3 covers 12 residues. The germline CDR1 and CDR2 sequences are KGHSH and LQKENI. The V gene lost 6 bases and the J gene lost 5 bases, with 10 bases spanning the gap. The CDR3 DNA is TGTGCCAGCTCCCCTCGGGGGGAGACCCAGTACTTC. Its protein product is CASSPRGETQYF.

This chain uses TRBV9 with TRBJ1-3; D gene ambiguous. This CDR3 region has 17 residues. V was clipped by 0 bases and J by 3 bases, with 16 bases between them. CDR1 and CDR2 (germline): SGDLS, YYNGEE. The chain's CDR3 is CASSVALGGAVGNTIYF. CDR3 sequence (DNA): TGTGCCAGCAGCGTAGCTTTGGGAGGAGCCGTTGGAAACACCATATATTTT.

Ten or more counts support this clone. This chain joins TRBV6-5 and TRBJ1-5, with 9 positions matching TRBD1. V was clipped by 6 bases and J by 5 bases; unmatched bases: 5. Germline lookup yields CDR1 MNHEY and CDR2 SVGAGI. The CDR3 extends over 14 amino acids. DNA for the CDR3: TGTGCCAGCAGAAGGACAGGGGTCGATCAGCCCCAGCATTTT. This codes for CASRRTGVDQPQHF.

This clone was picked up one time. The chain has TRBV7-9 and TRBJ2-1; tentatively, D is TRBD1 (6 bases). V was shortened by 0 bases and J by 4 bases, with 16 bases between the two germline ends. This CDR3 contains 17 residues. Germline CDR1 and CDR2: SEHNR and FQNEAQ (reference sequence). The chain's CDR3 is CASSLAPVGTLYNEQFF. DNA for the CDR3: TGTGCCAGCAGCTTAGCGCCAGTTGGGACACTATACAATGAGCAGTTCTTC.

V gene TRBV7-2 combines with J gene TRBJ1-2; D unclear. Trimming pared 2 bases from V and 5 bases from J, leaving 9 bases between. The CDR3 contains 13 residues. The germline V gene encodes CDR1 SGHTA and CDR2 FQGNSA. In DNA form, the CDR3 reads TGTGCCAGCAGCTTATTTCAGGAATATGGCTACACCTTC. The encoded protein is CASSLFQEYGYTF.

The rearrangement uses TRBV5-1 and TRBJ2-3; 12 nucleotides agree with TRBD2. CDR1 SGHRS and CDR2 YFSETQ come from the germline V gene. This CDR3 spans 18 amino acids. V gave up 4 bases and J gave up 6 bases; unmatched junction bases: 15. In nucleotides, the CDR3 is TGCGCCAGCAGCCTAACATACCTAGCGGGGGGGCCTCGGGATACGCAGTATTTT. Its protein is CASSLTYLAGGPRDTQYF.

The CDR3 DNA reads TGTGCCAGCAGTTGGGACAATTATAATTCACCCCTCCACTTT. Translation gives CASSWDNYNSPLHF. The V call is TRBV6-5, the J call TRBJ1-6; tentative D call: TRBD1 (6 bases). Germline CDR1 and CDR2: MNHEY and SVGAGI. There are 14 residues in the CDR3. Trimming removed 4 bases at V and 4 bases at J, with 8 bases between.